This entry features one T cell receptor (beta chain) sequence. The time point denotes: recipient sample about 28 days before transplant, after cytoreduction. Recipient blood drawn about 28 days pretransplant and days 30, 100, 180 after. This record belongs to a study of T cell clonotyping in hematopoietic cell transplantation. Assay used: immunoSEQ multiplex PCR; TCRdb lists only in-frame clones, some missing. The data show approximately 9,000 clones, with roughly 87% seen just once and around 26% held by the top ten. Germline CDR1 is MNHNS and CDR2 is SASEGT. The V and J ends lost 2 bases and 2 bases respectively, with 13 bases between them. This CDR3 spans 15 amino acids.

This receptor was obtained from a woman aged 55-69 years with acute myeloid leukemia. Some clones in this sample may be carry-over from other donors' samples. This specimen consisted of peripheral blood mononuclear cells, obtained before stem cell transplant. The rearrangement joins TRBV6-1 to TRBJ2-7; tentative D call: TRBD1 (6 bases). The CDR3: CASSERQGSPYEQYF. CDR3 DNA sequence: TGTGCCAGCAGTGAACGGCAGGGGTCCCCCTACGAGCAGTACTTC.